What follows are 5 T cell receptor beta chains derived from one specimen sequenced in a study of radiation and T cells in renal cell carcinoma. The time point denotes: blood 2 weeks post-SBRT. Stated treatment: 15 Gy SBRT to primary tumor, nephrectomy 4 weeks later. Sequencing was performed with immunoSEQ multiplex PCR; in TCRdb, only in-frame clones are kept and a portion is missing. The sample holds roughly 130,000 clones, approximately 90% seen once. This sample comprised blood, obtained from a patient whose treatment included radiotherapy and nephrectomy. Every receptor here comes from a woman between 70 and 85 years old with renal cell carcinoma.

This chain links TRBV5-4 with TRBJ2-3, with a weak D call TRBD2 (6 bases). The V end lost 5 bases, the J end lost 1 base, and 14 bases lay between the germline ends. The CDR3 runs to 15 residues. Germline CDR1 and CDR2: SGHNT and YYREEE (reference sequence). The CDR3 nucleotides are TGTGCCAGCAGATCGGGGGTTTCGGGCACAGATACGCAGTATTTT. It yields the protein CASRSGVSGTDTQYF.

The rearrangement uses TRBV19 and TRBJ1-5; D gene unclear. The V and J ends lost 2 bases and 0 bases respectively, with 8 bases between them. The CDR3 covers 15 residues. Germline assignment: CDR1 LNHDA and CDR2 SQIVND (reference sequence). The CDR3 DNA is TGTGCCAGTAGTATACTTAGAGATAGCAATCAGCCCCAGCATTTT. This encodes CASSILRDSNQPQHF. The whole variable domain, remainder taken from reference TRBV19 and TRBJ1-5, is DGGITQSPKYLFRKEGQNVTLSCEQNLNHDAMYWYRQDPGQGLRLIYYSQIVNDFQKGDIAEGYSVSREKKESFPLTVTSAQKNPTAFYLCASSILRDSNQPQHFGDGTRLSIL.

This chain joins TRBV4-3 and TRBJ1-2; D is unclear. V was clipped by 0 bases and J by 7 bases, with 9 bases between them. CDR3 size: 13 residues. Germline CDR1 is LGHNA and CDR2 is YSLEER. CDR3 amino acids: CASSQDSGSGYTF. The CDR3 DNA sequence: TGCGCCAGCAGCCAAGATTCCGGAAGTGGCTACACCTTC.

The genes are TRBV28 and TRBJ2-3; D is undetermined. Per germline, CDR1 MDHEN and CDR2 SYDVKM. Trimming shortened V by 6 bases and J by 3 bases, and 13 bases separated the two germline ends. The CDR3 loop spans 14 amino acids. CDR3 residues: CASRPTVRTDTQYF. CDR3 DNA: TGTGCCAGCAGACCTACCGTCCGTACAGATACGCAGTATTTT. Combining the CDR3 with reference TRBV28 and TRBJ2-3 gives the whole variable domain DVKVTQSSRYLVKRTGEKVFLECVQDMDHENMFWYRQDPGLGLRLIYFSYDVKMKEKGDIPEGYSVSREKKERFSLILESASTNQTSMYLCASRPTVRTDTQYFGPGTRLTVL.

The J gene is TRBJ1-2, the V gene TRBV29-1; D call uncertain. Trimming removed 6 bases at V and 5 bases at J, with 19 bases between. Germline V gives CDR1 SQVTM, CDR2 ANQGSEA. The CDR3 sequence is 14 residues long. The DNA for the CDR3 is TGCAGCGTCCCCAGCGTTTCGGTTTTTTATGGCTACACCTTC. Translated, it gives CSVPSVSVFYGYTF.